This is a list of T cell receptor beta chains from one sample in a study of T-cell memory formation after mild COVID-19. Each CDR3 protein gets one entry after TCRdb re-called the 5' RACE reads with MiXCR. The repertoire includes some 350,000 distinct CDR3 sequences, approximately 15% of them detected once, and approximately 20% sits in the top ten. The sample taken for sequencing was PBMCs or a T cell subset sorted from them (not recorded which). All receptors derive from a man between 18 and 35 years old who had mild COVID-19 (a few samples of this study predate the infection). Cell type and time point are not known. The CDR3 runs from the conserved cysteine through the conserved F or W. D genes are given only for firm matches. Rows give clone size only sometimes, using once, few, many, or a class for an expanded clone.

clone_size | j_call | v_call | d_call | cdr3_aa | cdr3_nt
many | TRBJ2-2 | TRBV3-1 | . | CASSRGGSNTGELFF | TGTGCCAGCAGCCGCGGAGGGTCGAACACCGGGGAGCTGTTTTTT
. | TRBJ2-3 | TRBV10-3 | . | CAISESEDTQYF | TGTGCCATCAGTGAGTCGGAAGATACGCAGTATTTT
. | TRBJ1-4 | TRBV12-3/TRBV12-4 | . | CASSFGRQGLFF | TGTGCCAGCAGTTTCGGACGTCAAGGACTGTTTTTT
. | TRBJ2-1 | TRBV20-1 | TRBD2 | CSVRGGLYNEQFF | TGCAGTGTGCGCGGGGGGCTATACAATGAGCAGTTCTTC
few | TRBJ2-1 | TRBV9 | TRBD1 | CASSVDNRGAYNEQFF | TGTGCCAGCAGCGTAGATAACAGGGGGGCGTACAATGAGCAGTTCTTC
. | TRBJ2-2 | TRBV7-2 | TRBD2 | CASSTRTSGTGELFF | TGTGCCAGCAGCACCCGGACTAGCGGAACCGGGGAGCTGTTTTTT
few | TRBJ2-5 | TRBV7-2 | TRBD2 | CASSLAGSLRGETQYF | TGTGCCAGCAGCCTAGCGGGGTCCCTGAGGGGAGAGACCCAGTACTTC
few | TRBJ2-3 | TRBV7-2 | TRBD2 | CASSPYALAGGQVDTQYF | TGTGCCAGCAGCCCGTACGCACTAGCGGGGGGGCAGGTAGATACGCAGTATTTT
. | TRBJ1-5 | TRBV27 | . | CASSRIDQPQHF | TGTGCCAGCAGCCGTATAGATCAGCCCCAGCATTTT
few | TRBJ1-2 | TRBV7-9 | . | CASSLVRREDYGYTF | TGTGCCAGCAGCTTAGTTCGCAGGGAAGACTATGGCTACACCTTC
once | TRBJ1-2 | TRBV28 | . | CASSPNTGMSYGYTF | TGTGCCAGCAGTCCCAACACAGGGATGAGCTATGGCTACACCTTC
. | TRBJ1-6 | TRBV18 | . | CASSPERLAALHF | TGTGCCAGCTCACCAGAGAGGCTAGCGGCCCTCCACTTT
. | TRBJ2-1 | TRBV6-6 | . | CASSAYREEQFF | TGTGCCAGCAGTGCCTACAGGGAGGAGCAGTTCTTC
. | TRBJ1-1 | TRBV12-3/TRBV12-4 | . | CASSYRALMNTEAFF | TGTGCCAGCAGTTACAGGGCGCTTATGAACACTGAAGCTTTCTTT
few | TRBJ2-2 | TRBV6-2/TRBV6-3 | TRBD2 | CALSAGLVSGELFF | TGTGCCCTGAGTGCGGGACTAGTCTCCGGGGAGCTGTTTTTT
. | TRBJ2-1 | TRBV4-3 | TRBD2 | CASSQVWASGGDYNEQFF | TGCGCCAGCAGCCAAGTCTGGGCTAGCGGGGGAGACTACAATGAGCAGTTCTTC
few | TRBJ2-3 | TRBV27 | . | CASSTHGPTDTQYF | TGTGCCAGCAGTACACACGGGCCCACAGATACGCAGTATTTT
. | TRBJ1-4 | TRBV20-1 | TRBD1 | CSAKLSGQGAGEKLFF | TGCAGTGCTAAACTAAGTGGACAGGGGGCGGGTGAAAAACTGTTTTTT
. | TRBJ1-1 | TRBV9 | . | CASSAGSRDPEAFF | TGTGCCAGCAGCGCAGGATCTAGGGATCCTGAAGCTTTCTTT
many | TRBJ2-4 | TRBV5-1 | . | CASSLDRKAKNIQYF | TGCGCCAGCAGCTTGGACCGAAAAGCCAAAAACATTCAGTACTTC
. | TRBJ2-2 | TRBV12-3/TRBV12-4 | . | CASSYGASGYTGELFF | TGTGCCAGCAGTTATGGAGCTAGTGGGTACACCGGGGAGCTGTTTTTT
many | TRBJ1-2 | TRBV5-6 | . | CASSLVLNYGYTF | TGTGCCAGCAGCTTGGTGCTTAACTATGGCTACACCTTC
. | TRBJ2-7 | TRBV5-6 | . | CASSWDGEQYF | TGTGCCAGCAGCTGGGACGGGGAGCAGTACTTC
. | TRBJ1-4 | TRBV5-1 | . | CASSSGTTNEKLFF | TGCGCCAGCAGCTCGGGGACAACTAATGAAAAACTGTTTTTT
. | TRBJ2-4 | TRBV11-2 | . | CASSLVALAKNIQYF | TGTGCCAGCAGCTTAGTAGCCCTAGCCAAAAACATTCAGTACTTC
few | TRBJ2-2 | TRBV5-6 | TRBD1 | CASSRLKTGKVTGELFF | TGTGCCAGCAGCCGACTTAAGACAGGGAAGGTTACCGGGGAGCTGTTTTTT
many | TRBJ2-5 | TRBV4-1 | . | CASSQGSGGRETQYF | TGCGCCAGCAGCCAAGGTTCGGGGGGCCGAGAGACCCAGTACTTC
few | TRBJ2-4 | TRBV13 | . | CASSFRSTSRDIQYF | TGTGCCAGCAGCTTTAGGAGCACTAGTAGGGACATTCAGTACTTC
few | TRBJ2-4 | TRBV7-2 | . | CASSPLSRGNIQYF | TGTGCCAGCAGCCCTTTGAGCAGGGGTAACATTCAGTACTTC
. | TRBJ2-1 | TRBV9 | TRBD2 | CASTPGLEIEQFF | TGTGCCAGCACACCGGGACTAGAGATTGAGCAGTTCTTC
few | TRBJ1-1 | TRBV2 | TRBD1 | CASTRDRGETEAFF | TGTGCCAGCACCAGGGACAGGGGAGAAACTGAAGCTTTCTTT
few | TRBJ2-1 | TRBV4-3 | . | CASSQGTVDSNEQFF | TGCGCCAGCAGCCAAGGTACGGTTGATAGCAATGAGCAGTTCTTC
many | TRBJ2-2 | TRBV5-1 | TRBD2 | CASRSPGTSAGELFF | TGCGCCAGCAGATCCCCCGGGACTAGCGCCGGGGAGCTGTTTTTT
. | TRBJ2-3 | TRBV4-2 | . | CASSQGGGLDTQYF | TGTGCCAGCAGCCAAGGGGGGGGGCTAGATACGCAGTATTTT
. | TRBJ1-5 | TRBV2 | . | CATSKLRSGNQPQHF | TGTGCCACCTCAAAACTACGGTCTGGCAATCAGCCCCAGCATTTT
. | TRBJ2-3 | TRBV29-1 | . | CSVKAGSTDTQYF | TGCAGCGTTAAAGCAGGGAGCACAGATACGCAGTATTTT
few | TRBJ2-3 | TRBV5-8 | TRBD1 | CASSLWTGADLTSTDTQYF | TGTGCCAGCAGCTTATGGACAGGGGCCGACTTGACTAGCACAGATACGCAGTATTTT
few | TRBJ1-1 | TRBV7-8 | . | CASSSWGGNTEAFF | TGTGCCAGCAGCTCGTGGGGTGGGAACACTGAAGCTTTCTTT
. | TRBJ2-1 | TRBV12-3/TRBV12-4 | . | CASRQTRTYTYNEQFF | TGTGCCAGCAGACAAACACGGACATACACCTACAATGAGCAGTTCTTC
few | TRBJ2-3 | TRBV12-3/TRBV12-4 | TRBD2 | CASSPYIRGGSTDTQYF | TGTGCCAGCAGCCCCTACATCCGGGGGGGAAGCACAGATACGCAGTATTTT
few | TRBJ1-4 | TRBV7-2 | TRBD1 | CASSLGPGQGLWGEKLFF | TGTGCCAGCAGCTTAGGGCCGGGACAGGGGCTATGGGGTGAAAAACTGTTTTTT
many | TRBJ2-5 | TRBV6-2/TRBV6-3 | . | CASSDGAQETQYF | TGTGCCAGCAGTGACGGGGCCCAAGAGACCCAGTACTTC
few | TRBJ1-3 | TRBV13 | . | CASSLSSGNTIYF | TGTGCCAGCAGCTTGAGCTCTGGAAACACCATATATTTT
. | TRBJ2-7 | TRBV5-1 | . | CASSSLAGTPYEQYF | TGCGCCAGCAGCTCTTTAGCCGGGACACCCTACGAGCAGTACTTC
many | TRBJ2-5 | TRBV6-6 | . | CASTRPMETQYF | TGTGCCAGCACCCGACCCATGGAGACCCAGTACTTC
. | TRBJ1-3 | TRBV5-1 | TRBD1 | CASSFTGTGAGNTIYF | TGCGCCAGCAGCTTCACCGGGACAGGGGCAGGAAACACCATATATTTT
. | TRBJ2-3 | TRBV24-1 | TRBD2 | CATSARRGGGDTQYF | TGTGCCACCAGTGCCCGCCGCGGCGGGGGGGATACGCAGTATTTT